Presented here are 4 T cell receptor beta chains from one specimen sequenced in a study of cytomegalovirus exposure and HLA in healthy donors. PCR employed 60 Vbeta and 13 Jbeta primers. Profiled with immunoSEQ multiplex PCR; TCRdb holds only in-frame clones, not every one. The repertoire has more than 150,000 clones, approximately 88% of them found once; the top ten carry under 2%. Material for sequencing was PBMCs. Every receptor here comes from a woman aged 18 to 35 in good health and CMV-seronegative.

The genes are TRBV5-1 and TRBJ2-3; TRBD2 agrees at 7 bases. V shed 4 bases and J 1 base; nucleotides not matched to a gene: 12. This CDR3 contains 17 residues. The germline gives CDR1 SGHRS, CDR2 YFSETQ. In DNA form, the CDR3 reads TGCGCCAGCAGCCGGGCATGGACCAGCGGGGGCACAGATACGCAGTATTTT. It translates to CASSRAWTSGGTDTQYF. Full variable domain (outside the CDR3, taken from reference TRBV5-1 and TRBJ2-3): KAGVTQTPRYLIKTRGQQVTLSCSPISGHRSVSWYQQTPGQGLQFLFEYFSETQRNKGNFPGRFSGRQFSNSRSEMNVSTLELGDSALYLCASSRAWTSGGTDTQYFGPGTRLTVL.

V and J are TRBV5-1 and TRBJ1-2; tentative D call: TRBD1 (6 bases). The CDR3 is 14 residues long. CDR1 and CDR2 from the germline V gene are SGHRS and YFSETQ. The V end was cut by 2 bases, the J end by 5 bases, with 13 bases between. This CDR3 is CASSLWTEGYGYTF. The CDR3 bases are TGCGCCAGCAGCTTATGGACAGAGGGGTATGGCTACACCTTC. The whole variable domain, filled in from reference TRBV5-1 and TRBJ1-2, reads KAGVTQTPRYLIKTRGQQVTLSCSPISGHRSVSWYQQTPGQGLQFLFEYFSETQRNKGNFPGRFSGRQFSNSRSEMNVSTLELGDSALYLCASSLWTEGYGYTFGSGTRLTVV.

This clone appeared a single time. The V call is TRBV12-5, the J call TRBJ1-2; TRBD1 aligns across 8 bases. Unmatched junction bases numbered 4, after V lost 5 bases and J lost 5 bases. This CDR3 spans 13 amino acids. Germline V CDR1 and CDR2: LGHNT, FRNRAP. The CDR3 bases are TGTGCTAGTGGTCCGGACAGGGAATATGGCTACACCTTC. Encoded protein: CASGPDREYGYTF.

This clone was found a few times. The chain recombines TRBV27 with TRBJ2-5, with D possibly matching TRBD1 (6 bases). The germline CDR1 and CDR2 sequences are MNHEY and SMNVEV (reference sequence). V shed 9 bases and J shed 4 bases, with 15 bases lying between them. This CDR3 has 13 amino acids. CDR3 region: CARGGFTSETQYF. The CDR3 region has the DNA TGTGCCAGAGGGGGTTTTACGTCAGAGACCCAGTACTTC.